This T cell receptor beta chain was sequenced for a study of regulatory T cells in long-lasting Graves disease. Study results and limitations: The study examined only peripheral blood, not thyroid tissue. TRBV28, TRBJ1-2 and TRBJ2-5 were segments that persistent disease favored.

Arm-PCR of CDR3 regions and iRepertoire HTBI primers were the basis on which TCR beta libraries were built. TCRdb reprocessed the multiplex PCR reads via MiXCR and lists one record per CDR3 protein. The sample lists about half a million distinct CDR3 sequences, around 13% seen once, with 8% to 10% in the top ten. The time point: newly diagnosed GD, antithyroid drugs for less than 3 months. PBMCs were the source of the RNA used for TCR sequencing. From germline, CDR1 is SQVTM and CDR2 ANQGSEA. V shed 5 bases, J shed 9 bases, and the junction held 9 bases outside the gene matches. This CDR3 spans 13 amino acids. Remarks on this clonotype: The antigen is not known.

This same sample was also taken into another study, of T cells in Graves' hyperthyroidism and ophthalmopathy. Per that study: Also found in blood were most expanded thyroid clonotypes above 0.001.

The V gene is TRBV29-1, the J gene TRBJ2-1; 8 bases agree with TRBD2. This clonotype originated in a woman between 25 and 40 years old with Graves disease. Specimen: peripheral blood mononuclear cells (PBMCs), collected at new diagnosis, from a patient treated with antithyroid drugs. As DNA, the CDR3 is TGCAGCGTTACCGGGACTAGAACATCTGAGCAGTTCTTC. Translation gives CSVTGTRTSEQFF.